A selection of T cell receptor beta chains follows, all from one sample in a study of response to subunit inactivated influenza vaccine. TCRdb used MiXCR to reprocess the RT-PCR reads, holding one entry per CDR3 protein. In the table there are about 310,000 distinct CDR3 sequences, 21% of which are singletons. The sequences come from PBMCs from blood, collected 21 months after vaccination. All receptors come from a man between 50 and 69 years old who received an inactivated influenza vaccine. Each CDR3 is given with its conserved first and last residue. Each record gives: D gene, V gene, J gene, clone size, CDR3 protein, CDR3 DNA. The D gene is left open where the match is weak. Expanded clones are given a class, and other clones once, few, many or no size at all.

NA	TRBV20-1	TRBJ1-5	NA	CSALRGYDQPQHF	TGCAGTGCCCTTCGCGGGTACGATCAGCCCCAGCATTTT
NA	TRBV14	TRBJ1-6	NA	CASSRQGGSNSPLHF	TGTGCCAGCAGCCGCCAAGGGGGATCTAATTCACCCCTCCACTTT
TRBD1	TRBV4-3	TRBJ1-3	NA	CASSQGRGTGVRGGNTIYF	TGCGCCAGCAGCCAAGGCCGTGGGACAGGGGTTCGAGGTGGAAACACCATATATTTT
NA	TRBV7-2	TRBJ2-5	few	CASSFLRETQYF	TGTGCCAGCAGCTTCCTACGGGAGACCCAGTACTTC
NA	TRBV29-1	TRBJ1-2	NA	CSAKRGGYGYTF	TGCAGCGCAAAACGGGGGGGCTATGGCTACACCTTC
NA	TRBV3-1	TRBJ1-6	NA	CASSQDGAVYNSPLHF	TGTGCCAGCAGCCAAGACGGCGCAGTCTATAATTCACCCCTCCACTTT
TRBD1	TRBV12-3/TRBV12-4	TRBJ1-2	few	CASRPTGEGYTF	TGTGCCAGCAGACCGACAGGGGAAGGCTACACCTTC
NA	TRBV6-5	TRBJ2-5	NA	CASSSPGTPRQETQYF	TGTGCCAGCAGTTCCCCAGGGACTCCAAGACAAGAGACCCAGTACTTC
TRBD2	TRBV12-3/TRBV12-4	TRBJ2-1	few	CASTRWGGSHNEQFF	TGTGCCAGCACCCGATGGGGGGGTTCCCACAATGAGCAGTTCTTC
NA	TRBV5-1	TRBJ2-7	few	CASSLGDQSYEQYF	TGCGCCAGCAGCTTGGGGGACCAATCCTACGAGCAGTACTTC
NA	TRBV4-3	TRBJ2-5	few	CASSQVNFPPAQYF	TGCGCCAGCAGCCAAGTTAACTTCCCCCCAGCCCAGTACTTC
NA	TRBV10-3	TRBJ1-2	few	CAILTMDSYGYTF	TGTGCCATTCTAACTATGGATTCCTATGGCTACACCTTC
NA	TRBV10-3	TRBJ1-1	NA	CAIRSGGQTFF	TGTGCCATCCGCTCCGGGGGGCAAACTTTCTTT
TRBD1	TRBV7-9	TRBJ1-1	few	CASSATGVTEAFF	TGTGCCAGCAGCGCAACAGGGGTTACTGAAGCTTTCTTT
TRBD1	TRBV4-3	TRBJ2-7	NA	CASSQDLGQKTYEQYF	TGCGCCAGCAGCCAAGATCTGGGACAGAAAACCTACGAGCAGTACTTC
TRBD1	TRBV28	TRBJ1-2	NA	CASSPRQGRYTF	TGTGCCAGCAGTCCGCGACAGGGGCGCTACACCTTC
NA	TRBV30	TRBJ1-2	NA	CAQHRDDYGYTF	TGTGCCCAGCACAGGGATGACTATGGCTACACCTTC
NA	TRBV5-1	TRBJ1-1	few	CASSFEGGSMSTEAFF	TGCGCCAGCAGCTTTGAGGGAGGGTCGATGAGCACTGAAGCTTTCTTT
NA	TRBV6-5	TRBJ1-5	NA	CASRPGPGENQPQHF	TGTGCCAGCAGACCCGGGCCCGGGGAAAATCAGCCCCAGCATTTT
NA	TRBV12-3/TRBV12-4	TRBJ1-2	many	CASSSTGSYGYTF	TGTGCCAGCAGCTCGACAGGCTCCTATGGCTACACCTTC
TRBD2	TRBV7-9	TRBJ2-5	NA	CASSGLAGGLQETQYF	TGTGCCAGCAGCGGTCTAGCGGGAGGGTTACAAGAGACCCAGTACTTC
NA	TRBV25-1	TRBJ2-3	NA	CASSEHLGTDTQYF	TGTGCCAGCAGTGAACATCTGGGCACAGATACGCAGTATTTT
NA	TRBV28	TRBJ1-6	many	CASSLSGGKNSPLHF	TGTGCCAGCAGTTTATCGGGGGGAAAAAATTCACCCCTCCACTTT
TRBD1	TRBV7-8	TRBJ1-2	NA	CASSSHPGQPNYGYTF	TGTGCCAGCAGCTCCCACCCGGGACAGCCTAACTATGGCTACACCTTC
TRBD2	TRBV20-1	TRBJ2-2	few	CSARPPLAGGWTGELFF	TGCAGTGCTAGACCGCCACTAGCGGGGGGCTGGACCGGGGAGCTGTTTTTT
NA	TRBV10-3	TRBJ1-6	few	CAISRTAMSNSPLHF	TGTGCCATCAGTCGAACAGCGATGAGTAATTCACCCCTCCACTTT
NA	TRBV12-3/TRBV12-4	TRBJ1-1	NA	CATAMNTEAFF	TGTGCCACGGCCATGAACACTGAAGCTTTCTTT
NA	TRBV5-4	TRBJ1-1	few	CASSLSGDLGREAFF	TGTGCCAGCAGCTTGTCCGGAGATTTAGGCAGGGAAGCTTTCTTT
NA	TRBV19	TRBJ1-1	NA	CASNPVGSMNTEAFF	TGTGCCAGTAATCCAGTCGGGTCCATGAACACTGAAGCTTTCTTT